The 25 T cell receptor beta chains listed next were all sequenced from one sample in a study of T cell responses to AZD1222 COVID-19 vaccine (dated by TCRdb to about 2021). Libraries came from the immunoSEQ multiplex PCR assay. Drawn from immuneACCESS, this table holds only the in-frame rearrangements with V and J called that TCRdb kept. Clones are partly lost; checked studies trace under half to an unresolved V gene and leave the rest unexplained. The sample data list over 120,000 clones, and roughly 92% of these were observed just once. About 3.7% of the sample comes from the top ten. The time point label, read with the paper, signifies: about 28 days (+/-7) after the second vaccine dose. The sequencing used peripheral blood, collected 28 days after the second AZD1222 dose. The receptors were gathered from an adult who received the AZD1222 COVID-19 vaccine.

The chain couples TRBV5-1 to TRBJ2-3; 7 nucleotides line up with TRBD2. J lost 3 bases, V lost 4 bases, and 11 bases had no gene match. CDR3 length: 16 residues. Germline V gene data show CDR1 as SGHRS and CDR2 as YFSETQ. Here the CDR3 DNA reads TGCGCCAGCAGCCCCACCGGGGGAGGGCGAACAGATACGCAGTATTTT. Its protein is CASSPTGGGRTDTQYF.

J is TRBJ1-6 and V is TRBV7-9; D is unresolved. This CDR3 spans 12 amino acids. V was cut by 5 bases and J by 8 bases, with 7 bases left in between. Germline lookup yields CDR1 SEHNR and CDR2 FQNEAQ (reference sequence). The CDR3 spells CASSVEDSPLHF. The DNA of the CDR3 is TGTGCCAGCAGCGTGGAAGATTCACCCCTCCACTTT.

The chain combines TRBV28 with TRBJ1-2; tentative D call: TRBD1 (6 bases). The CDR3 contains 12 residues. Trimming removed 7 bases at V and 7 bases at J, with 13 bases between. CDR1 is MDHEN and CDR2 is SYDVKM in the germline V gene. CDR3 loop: CASNPGGLGYTF. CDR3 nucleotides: TGTGCCAGCAATCCCGGGGGCCTTGGCTACACCTTC.

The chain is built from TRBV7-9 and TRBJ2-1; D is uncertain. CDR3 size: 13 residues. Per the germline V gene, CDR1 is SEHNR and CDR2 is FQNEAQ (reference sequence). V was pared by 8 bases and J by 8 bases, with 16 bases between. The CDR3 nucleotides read TGTGCCAGCGGGCTCGACCTCTTCCATGAGCAGTTCTTC. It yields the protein CASGLDLFHEQFF.

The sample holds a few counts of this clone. The CDR3 loop is CASSLSRGYTF. The CDR3 DNA is TGTGCCAGTAGTCTCTCCAGGGGCTACACCTTC. The chain has TRBV19 and TRBJ1-2; D is undetermined. From germline, CDR1 is LNHDA and CDR2 SQIVND (reference sequence). Trimming shortened V by 5 bases and J by 8 bases, and 9 bases separated the two germline ends. The CDR3 runs to 11 residues.

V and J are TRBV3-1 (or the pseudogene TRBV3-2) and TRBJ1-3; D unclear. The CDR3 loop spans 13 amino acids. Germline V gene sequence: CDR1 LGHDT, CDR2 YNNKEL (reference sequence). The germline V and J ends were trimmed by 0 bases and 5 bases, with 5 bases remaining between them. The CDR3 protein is CASSQDPRNTIYF. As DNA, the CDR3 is TGTGCCAGCAGCCAAGACCCCCGAAACACCATATATTTT.

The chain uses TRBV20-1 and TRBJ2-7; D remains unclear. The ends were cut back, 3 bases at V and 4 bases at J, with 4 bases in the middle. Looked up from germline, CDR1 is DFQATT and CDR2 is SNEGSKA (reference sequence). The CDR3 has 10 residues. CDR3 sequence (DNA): TGCAGTGCTAGGGAGTACGAGCAGTACTTC. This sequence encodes CSAREYEQYF.

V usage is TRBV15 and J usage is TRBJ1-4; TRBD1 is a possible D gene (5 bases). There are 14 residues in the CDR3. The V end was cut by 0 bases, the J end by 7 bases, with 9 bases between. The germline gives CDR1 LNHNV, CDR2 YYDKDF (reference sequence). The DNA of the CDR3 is TGTGCCACCAGCAGAGATACGGGGGGTGAAAAACTGTTTTTT. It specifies CATSRDTGGEKLFF.

For the CDR3, the DNA is TGCGCCAGCAGCTTACCCGGGACCTTCTCCACCGGGGAGCTGTTTTTT. Translation: CASSLPGTFSTGELFF. The chain recombines TRBV5-1 with TRBJ2-2; D is possibly TRBD1 or TRBD2 (5 bases each). CDR1 is SGHRS, CDR2 YFSETQ, per germline. This CDR3 spans 16 amino acids. Trimming shortened V by 2 bases and J by 4 bases, and 15 bases separated the two germline ends. Full variable domain (remainder filled in from reference TRBV5-1 and TRBJ2-2): KAGVTQTPRYLIKTRGQQVTLSCSPISGHRSVSWYQQTPGQGLQFLFEYFSETQRNKGNFPGRFSGRQFSNSRSEMNVSTLELGDSALYLCASSLPGTFSTGELFFGEGSRLTVL.

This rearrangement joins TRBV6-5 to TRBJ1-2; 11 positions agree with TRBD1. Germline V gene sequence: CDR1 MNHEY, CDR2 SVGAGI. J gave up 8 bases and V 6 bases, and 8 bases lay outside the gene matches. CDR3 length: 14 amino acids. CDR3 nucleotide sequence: TGTGCCAGCAGGAGACCAGGGACAGGGGGAGGCTACACCTTC. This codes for CASRRPGTGGGYTF.

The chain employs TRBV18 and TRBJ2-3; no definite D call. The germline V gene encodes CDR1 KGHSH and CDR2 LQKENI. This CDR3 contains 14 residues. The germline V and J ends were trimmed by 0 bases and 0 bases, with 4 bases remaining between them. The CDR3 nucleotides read TGTGCCAGCTCACCACCAGGGAGCACAGATACGCAGTATTTT. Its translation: CASSPPGSTDTQYF.

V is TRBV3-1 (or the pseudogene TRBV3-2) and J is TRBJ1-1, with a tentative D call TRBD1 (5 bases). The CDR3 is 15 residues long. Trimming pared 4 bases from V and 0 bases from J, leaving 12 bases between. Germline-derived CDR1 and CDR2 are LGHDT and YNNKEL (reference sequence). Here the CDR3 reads CASSPRQYMNTEAFF. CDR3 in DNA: TGTGCCAGCAGCCCGAGACAGTATATGAACACTGAAGCTTTCTTT.

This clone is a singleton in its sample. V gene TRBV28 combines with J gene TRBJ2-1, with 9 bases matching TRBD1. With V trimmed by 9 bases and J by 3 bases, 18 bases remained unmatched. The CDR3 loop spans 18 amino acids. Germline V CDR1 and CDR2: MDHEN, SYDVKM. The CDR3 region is CASFRTGTGHRNYNEQFF. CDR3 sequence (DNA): TGTGCCAGTTTTAGGACCGGGACAGGGCACCGGAACTACAATGAGCAGTTCTTC.

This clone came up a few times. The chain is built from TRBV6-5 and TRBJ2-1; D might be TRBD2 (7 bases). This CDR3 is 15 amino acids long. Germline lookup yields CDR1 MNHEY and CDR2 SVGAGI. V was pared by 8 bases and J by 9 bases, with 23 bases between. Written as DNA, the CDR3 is TGTGCCAGCGCCACTGGGTCCTCGGGGGGCGGTGAGCAGTTCTTC. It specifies CASATGSSGGGEQFF.

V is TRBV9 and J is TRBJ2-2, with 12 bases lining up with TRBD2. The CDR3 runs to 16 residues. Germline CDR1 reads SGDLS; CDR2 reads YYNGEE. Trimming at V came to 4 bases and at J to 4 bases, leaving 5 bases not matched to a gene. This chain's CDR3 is CASSTGTSGLTGELFF. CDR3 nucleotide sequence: TGTGCCAGCAGCACTGGGACTAGCGGGCTCACCGGGGAGCTGTTTTTT. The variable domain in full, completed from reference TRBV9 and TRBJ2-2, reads DSGVTQTPKHLITATGQRVTLRCSPRSGDLSVYWYQQSLDQGLQFLIQYYNGEERAKGNILERFSAQQFPDLHSELNLSSLELGDSALYFCASSTGTSGLTGELFFGEGSRLTVL.

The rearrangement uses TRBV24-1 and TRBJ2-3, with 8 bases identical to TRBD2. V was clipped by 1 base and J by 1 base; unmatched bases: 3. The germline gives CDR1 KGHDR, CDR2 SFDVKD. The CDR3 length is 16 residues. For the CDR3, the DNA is TGTGCCACCAGTGATTTAGGGCGGGAGGGCACAGATACGCAGTATTTT. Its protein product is CATSDLGREGTDTQYF.

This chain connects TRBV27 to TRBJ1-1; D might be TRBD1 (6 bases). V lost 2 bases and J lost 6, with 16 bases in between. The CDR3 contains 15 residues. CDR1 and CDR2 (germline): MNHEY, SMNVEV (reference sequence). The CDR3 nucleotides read TGTGCCAGCAGTTTAATCGGGGGCGCTGTCGCTGAAGCTTTCTTT. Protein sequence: CASSLIGGAVAEAFF.

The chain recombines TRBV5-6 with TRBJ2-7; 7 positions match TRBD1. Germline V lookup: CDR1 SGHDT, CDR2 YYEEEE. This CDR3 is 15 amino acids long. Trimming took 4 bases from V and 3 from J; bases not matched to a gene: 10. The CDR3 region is CASSPGTALSYEQYF. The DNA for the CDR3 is TGTGCCAGCAGCCCTGGGACAGCCCTTAGCTACGAGCAGTACTTC.

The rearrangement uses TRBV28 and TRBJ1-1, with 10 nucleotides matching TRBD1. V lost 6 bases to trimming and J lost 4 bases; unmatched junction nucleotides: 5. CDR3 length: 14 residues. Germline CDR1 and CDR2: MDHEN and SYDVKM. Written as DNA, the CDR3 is TGTGCCAGCAGCGGGGGACAGGGGAGCACTGAAGCTTTCTTT. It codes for CASSGGQGSTEAFF. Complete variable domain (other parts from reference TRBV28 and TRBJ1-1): DVKVTQSSRYLVKRTGEKVFLECVQDMDHENMFWYRQDPGLGLRLIYFSYDVKMKEKGDIPEGYSVSREKKERFSLILESASTNQTSMYLCASSGGQGSTEAFFGQGTRLTVV.

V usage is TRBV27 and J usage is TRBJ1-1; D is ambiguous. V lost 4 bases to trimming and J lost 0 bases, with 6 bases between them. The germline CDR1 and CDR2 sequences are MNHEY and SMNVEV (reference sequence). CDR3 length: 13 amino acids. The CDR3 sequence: CASSSSMNTEAFF. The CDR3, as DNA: TGTGCCAGCAGTTCCTCCATGAACACTGAAGCTTTCTTT.

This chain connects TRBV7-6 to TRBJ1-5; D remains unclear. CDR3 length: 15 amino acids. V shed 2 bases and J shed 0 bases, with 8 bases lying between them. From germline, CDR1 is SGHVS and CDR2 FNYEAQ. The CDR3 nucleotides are TGTGCCAGCAGCTTATCTGGGGATAGCAATCAGCCCCAGCATTTT. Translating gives CASSLSGDSNQPQHF.

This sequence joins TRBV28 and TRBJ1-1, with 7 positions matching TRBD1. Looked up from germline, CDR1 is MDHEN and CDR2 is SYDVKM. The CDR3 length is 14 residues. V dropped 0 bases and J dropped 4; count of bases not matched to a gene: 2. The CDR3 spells CASSLWPGGTEAFF. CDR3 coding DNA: TGTGCCAGCAGTTTATGGCCAGGGGGCACTGAAGCTTTCTTT.

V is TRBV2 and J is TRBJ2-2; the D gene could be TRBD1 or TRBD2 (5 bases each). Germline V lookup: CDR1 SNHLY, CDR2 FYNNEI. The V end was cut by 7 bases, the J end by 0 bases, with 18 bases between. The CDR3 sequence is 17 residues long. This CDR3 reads CASTLPRDQPNTGELFF. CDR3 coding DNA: TGTGCCAGCACCCTCCCCCGGGACCAACCGAACACCGGGGAGCTGTTTTTT.

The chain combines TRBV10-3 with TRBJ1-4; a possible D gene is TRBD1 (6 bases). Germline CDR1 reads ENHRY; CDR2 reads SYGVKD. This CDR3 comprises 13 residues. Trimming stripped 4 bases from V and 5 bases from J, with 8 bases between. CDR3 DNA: TGTGCCATCAGTGGAACAGGGAATGAAAAACTGTTTTTT. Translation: CAISGTGNEKLFF.

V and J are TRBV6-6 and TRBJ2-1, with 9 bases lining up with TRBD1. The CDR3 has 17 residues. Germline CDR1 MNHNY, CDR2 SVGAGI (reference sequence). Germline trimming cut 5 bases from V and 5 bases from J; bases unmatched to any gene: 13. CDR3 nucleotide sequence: TGTGCCAGCAGTCAACCTGCCGGGACAGGGAGGGACAATGAGCAGTTCTTC. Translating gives CASSQPAGTGRDNEQFF.